The next 22 T cell receptor beta chains were all read from a single sample in a study of blood T cells in healthy people across ages. Combining a sample-barcoded 5' primer with a J-beta primer mix, a second PCR ran for about 7 to 11 cycles. TCRdb ran MiXCR on the 5' RACE reads and lists one entry per CDR3 protein. The sample comprises fewer than 1,000,000 distinct CDR3 sequences, roughly 44% of which are singletons, and under 20% rests with the top ten. The sample comprised blood. The source of these receptors is a man aged 60-69 years in good health.

This clonotype was found a few times. This chain connects TRBV2 to TRBJ2-5, with TRBD1 as a possible D gene (6 bases). The DNA end favors TRBJ2-7, so the J call may be wrong. The CDR3 spans 14 residues. Germline CDR1 is SNHLY and CDR2 is FYNNEI. In DNA, the CDR3 is TGTGCCAGCACACCGGGACAAAGTATCGACGAGCAGTACTTC. It translates to CASTPGQSIDEQYF.

This sequence joins TRBV4-3 and TRBJ1-2; the match to TRBD1 covers 10 bases. CDR1 is LGHNA, CDR2 YSLEER, per germline. This CDR3 comprises 15 residues. Germline trimming cut 1 base from V and 7 bases from J; bases unmatched to any gene: 6. Here the CDR3 DNA reads TGCGCCAGCAGCCAAGGGGGACAGGGGCTCTCTGGCTACACCTTC. Its translation: CASSQGGQGLSGYTF.

A single count supports this clonotype. V usage is TRBV28 and J usage is TRBJ1-1; the D is unclear. This CDR3 has 12 residues. Germline CDR1 reads MDHEN; CDR2 reads SYDVKM. With 5 bases removed from V and 7 bases from J, the gap between germline ends came to 11 bases. CDR3 sequence reads: CASSTRIGEAFF. The CDR3 DNA is TGTGCCAGCAGTACAAGGATTGGTGAAGCTTTCTTT.

On this clonotype itself: Just one base apart from a much larger clone, this may be a read error. DNA of the CDR3: TGCAACGCCGCCGGGGGATCTATCTATGGCTACACCTTC. It specifies CNAAGGSIYGYTF. This chain uses TRBV29-1 with TRBJ1-2, with a tentative D call TRBD1 (5 bases). Germline V CDR1 and CDR2: SQVTM, ANQGSEA. The CDR3 runs to 13 residues.

The chain uses TRBV7-9 and TRBJ2-1, with a tentative D call TRBD1 (5 bases). The V end lost 2 bases, the J end lost 6 bases, and 8 bases lay between the germline ends. The germline gives CDR1 SEHNR, CDR2 FQNEAQ (reference sequence). The CDR3 contains 13 residues. The CDR3 protein is CASSLLQGNEQFF. CDR3 DNA sequence: TGTGCCAGCAGCTTACTTCAGGGCAATGAGCAGTTCTTC.

This clonotype was counted only a few times. The chain has TRBV2 and TRBJ2-7, with D tentatively TRBD2 (6 bases). Per germline, CDR1 SNHLY and CDR2 FYNNEI. The ends were cut back, 10 bases at V and 2 bases at J, with 12 bases in the middle. The CDR3 length is 12 residues. CDR3 nucleotides: TGTGCCACCGGGACTGGACCCTACGAGCAGTACTTC. Its protein is CATGTGPYEQYF.

This clonotype was picked up many times. The chain joins TRBV13 to TRBJ2-3, with D maybe TRBD1 (5 bases). V shed 1 base and J shed 3 bases, with 20 bases lying between them. This CDR3 contains 18 residues. CDR1 and CDR2 from the germline V gene are PRHDT and FYEKMQ (reference sequence). CDR3: CASSLEWGGSSSTDTQYF. CDR3 DNA sequence: TGTGCCAGCAGCTTAGAATGGGGCGGTAGCTCCAGTACAGATACGCAGTATTTT.

This clonotype was observed a few times. V is TRBV7-2 and J is TRBJ2-3; 8 bases map to TRBD2. The trim removed 3 bases at V and 2 bases at J, leaving 4 bases unmatched. The CDR3 consists of 15 residues. Germline V gives CDR1 SGHTA, CDR2 FQGNSA. CDR3 residues: CASSFAGGYTDTQYF. The CDR3 DNA reads as TGTGCCAGCAGCTTTGCGGGGGGTTACACAGATACGCAGTATTTT.

J is TRBJ2-7 and V is TRBV7-9; the D gene could be TRBD1 or TRBD2 (5 bases each). V lost 5 bases, J lost 2 bases, and 13 bases lay in between. The CDR3 spans 14 residues. CDR1 and CDR2 from the germline V gene are SEHNR and FQNEAQ (reference sequence). CDR3: CASSHGAATYEQYF. The CDR3 nucleotides read TGTGCCAGCAGCCACGGGGCAGCCACCTACGAGCAGTACTTC.

Turning to this clonotype: This may be a read error, as it is one base from a much larger clone. V and J are TRBV27 and TRBJ2-5, with no clear D. The better agreement between TRBJ2-7 and the DNA end casts doubt on the J call. The germline V gene has CDR1 MNHEY and CDR2 SMNVEV (reference sequence). CDR3 length equals 14 residues. The CDR3 DNA sequence: TGTGCCGGCAGTTTATCGGGCCGAACCTACGAGCAGTACTTC. It specifies CAGSLSGRTYEQYF.

This clonotype was counted between two and nine times. This chain joins TRBV4-1 and TRBJ2-5; D gene ambiguous. The CDR3 sequence is 13 residues long. Germline V lookup: CDR1 MGHRA, CDR2 YSYEKL. V was trimmed by 3 bases and J by 5 bases, leaving 10 bases between them. CDR3 residues: CASSQPGWETQYF. DNA of the CDR3: TGCGCCAGCAGCCAGCCTGGTTGGGAGACCCAGTACTTC.

A few counts support this clonotype. The chain employs TRBV11-2 and TRBJ2-1; no definite D call. The CDR3 spans 12 residues. The V gene lost 4 bases and the J gene lost 10 bases, with 11 bases spanning the gap. Germline lookup yields CDR1 SGHAT and CDR2 FQNNGV. CDR3 nucleotides: TGTGCCAGCAGCTCCCTGGGGATCGAGCAGTTCTTC. It is translated as CASSSLGIEQFF.

The rearrangement links TRBV28 to TRBJ1-1, with 7 bases fitting TRBD1. The CDR3 consists of 14 residues. The trim removed 7 bases at V and 5 bases at J, leaving 10 bases unmatched. Germline lookup yields CDR1 MDHEN and CDR2 SYDVKM. CDR3 coding DNA: TGTGCCAGCAACAGGGGATTGAGGTCGACTGAAGCTTTCTTT. Its protein product is CASNRGLRSTEAFF.

The CDR3 coding sequence is TGTGCCAGCAGCGAGGTGGGAGCGGCGTACCAAGAGACCCAGTACTTC. Translation: CASSEVGAAYQETQYF. The rearrangement uses TRBV7-2 and TRBJ2-5; D possibly corresponds to TRBD2 (5 bases). Germline V gives CDR1 SGHTA, CDR2 FQGNSA. Trimming took off 5 bases at V and 0 bases at J, with 16 bases between the two ends. There are 16 residues in the CDR3.

The chain combines TRBV6-8 with TRBJ2-7; D may be TRBD2 (5 bases). Judging by the DNA end, TRBJ2-5 fits better; the J call may be wrong. Germline CDR1 and CDR2: MNHGY and SAAAGT. The CDR3 loop spans 13 amino acids. CDR3 amino acids: CANSSGGRETQYF. CDR3 in DNA: TGTGCCAACTCCAGCGGCGGACGGGAGACCCAGTACTTC.

This clonotype was detected only a few times. J is TRBJ2-7 and V is TRBV20-1; the match to TRBD2 covers 7 bases. The J segment lost 5 bases and the V segment lost 3 bases, leaving 13 bases of the junction unmatched. Germline-derived CDR1 and CDR2 are DFQATT and SNEGSKA (reference sequence). The CDR3 is 15 amino acids. CDR3 nucleotides: TGCAGTGCTAGCCATAGACTAGCCGCAAGGGACGAGCAGTACTTC. Its protein is CSASHRLAARDEQYF.

This clonotype has only one observation. The V and J genes are TRBV25-1 and TRBJ2-3; TRBD1 matches at 7 bases. The length of the CDR3 is 16 residues. Germline V gene sequence: CDR1 MGHDK, CDR2 SYGVNS. V dropped 9 bases and J dropped 2; count of bases not matched to a gene: 14. CDR3: CASSSPGTVPTDTQYF. The CDR3 DNA reads TGTGCCAGTAGTTCCCCAGGGACAGTCCCCACAGATACGCAGTATTTT.

V and J are TRBV2 and TRBJ1-2; weak D call: TRBD1 (6 bases). The V gene lost 3 bases and the J gene lost 0 bases, with 11 bases spanning the gap. Per germline, CDR1 SNHLY and CDR2 FYNNEI. The CDR3 extends over 15 amino acids. DNA for the CDR3: TGTGCCAGCAGTGAGGACAGACTTCCTAACTATGGCTACACCTTC. It codes for CASSEDRLPNYGYTF. Supplemented by reference TRBV2 and TRBJ1-2, the full variable domain reads EPEVTQTPSHQVTQMGQEVILRCVPISNHLYFYWYRQILGQKVEFLVSFYNNEISEKSEIFDDQFSVERPDGSNFTLKIRSTKLEDSAMYFCASSEDRLPNYGYTFGSGTRLTVV.

Notes on this clonotype: This may be a read error, as it is one base from a much larger clone. This chain uses TRBV29-1 with TRBJ2-5; no definite D call. The CDR3 totals 13 residues. V was clipped by 7 bases and J by 11 bases, with 23 bases between them. From germline, CDR1 is SQVTM and CDR2 ANQGSEA. CDR3: CSAIKGSYNEQYF. In DNA, the CDR3 is TGCAGCGCCATTAAAGGCTCCTACAATGAGCAGTACTTC.

This clonotype has ten or more counts. The chain joins TRBV27 to TRBJ2-4, with 7 bases aligning to TRBD2. The J segment lost 0 bases and the V segment lost 6 bases, leaving 14 bases of the junction unmatched. This CDR3 spans 18 amino acids. From germline, CDR1 is MNHEY and CDR2 SMNVEV (reference sequence). DNA for the CDR3: TGTGCCAGCAGCCCTTCCCGGGGGGACTTACTAGCCAAAAACATTCAGTACTTC. It specifies CASSPSRGDLLAKNIQYF.

This clonotype was seen a handful of times. The V gene is TRBV12-5, the J gene TRBJ2-5, with TRBD2 identical over 9 bases. The CDR3 sequence is 17 residues long. The junction had 12 bases not matched to a gene; V was cut back by 5 bases and J by 2 bases. Looked up from germline, CDR1 is LGHNT and CDR2 is FRNRAP. The CDR3, as DNA: TGTGCTAGTGGTATAGAAATACTAGCGGGCAAACAAGAGACCCAGTACTTC. Residues: CASGIEILAGKQETQYF.

The chain employs TRBV12-3 or TRBV12-4 and TRBJ2-5, with 11 bases matching TRBD1. The J segment lost 2 bases and the V segment lost 6 bases, leaving 8 bases of the junction unmatched. The CDR3 spans 16 residues. The CDR3 protein is CASSHRTGGIQETQYF. In nucleotides, the CDR3 is TGTGCCAGCAGCCATAGGACAGGGGGCATTCAAGAGACCCAGTACTTC.